This T cell receptor beta chain was found in a study of shared clonotypes between healthy human individuals. Clones were sequenced by immunoSEQ multiplex PCR, and TCRdb holds only the in-frame ones, with some missing. The top ten clones hold approximately 0.4% of a sample with fewer than 1.6 million clones, about 98.5% of them seen once. In germline, CDR1 is LGHNT, CDR2 FRNRAP. This CDR3 spans 13 amino acids. V was clipped by 6 bases and J by 11 bases; unmatched bases: 11. Sample: naive CD4+ T cells sorted from blood. Regarding subset: CD45RA+ positively selected. V and J are TRBV12-5 and TRBJ1-1; 8 positions agree with TRBD1. The clonotype was recovered from a man aged 30 to 45 in good health. The CDR3: CASGQDRGVAAFF. DNA of the CDR3: TGTGCTAGTGGACAAGACAGGGGAGTCGCGGCTTTCTTT.